Listed below are T cell receptor beta chains from one sample, sequenced in a study of T-cell memory formation after mild COVID-19. One entry per CDR3 protein results from TCRdb running MiXCR on the 5' RACE reads. The sample lists about 110,000 distinct CDR3 sequences, over 15% occurring once. Sequencing was carried out using PBMCs or a T cell subset sorted from them (not recorded which). All receptors come from an adult woman who had mild COVID-19 (a few samples of this study predate the infection). Cell type and time point are not known. CDR3s include the opening cysteine and the closing phenylalanine or tryptophan. Fields, in order: clone size, J gene, V gene, D gene, CDR3 protein, CDR3 DNA. A D gene is named only where the DNA matches it firmly. The listing skips clone size in some rows; elsewhere it reads once, few, many or a size class.

abundance: -
j_gene: TRBJ2-5
v_gene: TRBV7-6
d_gene: TRBD2
CDR3aa: CASSLETSGDQETQYF
CDR3nt: TGTGCCAGCAGCTTAGAGACTAGCGGGGACCAAGAGACCCAGTACTTC

abundance: -
j_gene: TRBJ1-2
v_gene: TRBV5-6
d_gene: -
CDR3aa: CASSSGSAGYTF
CDR3nt: TGTGCCAGCAGCTCGGGGTCTGCTGGCTACACCTTC

abundance: -
j_gene: TRBJ1-1
v_gene: TRBV14
d_gene: -
CDR3aa: CASSHQQGGTEAFF
CDR3nt: TGTGCCAGCAGCCATCAACAGGGCGGCACTGAAGCTTTCTTT

abundance: -
j_gene: TRBJ2-1
v_gene: TRBV7-9
d_gene: TRBD2
CDR3aa: CASSLTGTSENNEQFF
CDR3nt: TGTGCCAGCAGCTTGACCGGGACTAGCGAAAACAATGAGCAGTTCTTC

abundance: few
j_gene: TRBJ2-3
v_gene: TRBV27
d_gene: TRBD2
CDR3aa: CASSYTSGGADTQYF
CDR3nt: TGTGCCAGCAGTTACACTAGCGGGGGGGCAGATACGCAGTATTTT

abundance: -
j_gene: TRBJ1-5
v_gene: TRBV2
d_gene: -
CDR3aa: CASSEADTSNQPQHF
CDR3nt: TGTGCCAGCAGTGAAGCCGACACCAGCAATCAGCCCCAGCATTTT

abundance: few
j_gene: TRBJ2-4
v_gene: TRBV5-1
d_gene: TRBD1
CDR3aa: CASSLAPGGLNIQYF
CDR3nt: TGCGCCAGCAGCTTGGCCCCAGGGGGCTTAAACATTCAGTACTTC

abundance: once
j_gene: TRBJ2-3
v_gene: TRBV20-1
d_gene: -
CDR3aa: CSATNYRDPTDTQYF
CDR3nt: TGCAGTGCCACCAACTATAGGGACCCCACAGATACGCAGTATTTT

abundance: many
j_gene: TRBJ2-2
v_gene: TRBV6-4
d_gene: TRBD2
CDR3aa: CASALAGDAGELFF
CDR3nt: TGTGCCAGCGCACTAGCGGGGGATGCCGGGGAGCTGTTTTTT

abundance: -
j_gene: TRBJ2-5
v_gene: TRBV2
d_gene: -
CDR3aa: CASSEVETQYF
CDR3nt: TGTGCCAGCAGTGAGGTGGAGACCCAGTACTTC

abundance: few
j_gene: TRBJ2-7
v_gene: TRBV12-3/TRBV12-4
d_gene: TRBD1
CDR3aa: CASSLGQGVSYEQYF
CDR3nt: TGTGCCAGCAGCCTGGGACAGGGGGTGTCCTACGAGCAGTACTTC

abundance: -
j_gene: TRBJ2-5
v_gene: TRBV7-2
d_gene: -
CDR3aa: CASSLSRLGGLETQYF
CDR3nt: TGTGCCAGCAGCTTATCTCGGCTGGGGGGGCTAGAGACCCAGTACTTC

abundance: few
j_gene: TRBJ2-1
v_gene: TRBV29-1
d_gene: TRBD2
CDR3aa: CSVETSGTVNEQFF
CDR3nt: TGCAGCGTCGAGACTAGCGGGACCGTAAATGAGCAGTTCTTC

abundance: -
j_gene: TRBJ2-2
v_gene: TRBV14
d_gene: -
CDR3aa: CASSQVAAELFF
CDR3nt: TGTGCCAGCAGCCAAGTCGCGGCGGAGCTGTTTTTT

abundance: few
j_gene: TRBJ1-2
v_gene: TRBV12-3/TRBV12-4
d_gene: -
CDR3aa: CASSLGLRTGYTF
CDR3nt: TGTGCCAGCAGTTTAGGTCTCAGAACTGGCTACACCTTC

abundance: -
j_gene: TRBJ1-4
v_gene: TRBV5-1
d_gene: -
CDR3aa: CASSLVGREEKLFF
CDR3nt: TGCGCCAGCAGCTTGGTTGGCAGGGAGGAAAAACTGTTTTTT

abundance: few
j_gene: TRBJ2-2
v_gene: TRBV9
d_gene: -
CDR3aa: CASETGHTGELFF
CDR3nt: TGTGCCAGTGAAACAGGGCACACCGGGGAGCTGTTTTTT

abundance: -
j_gene: TRBJ2-7
v_gene: TRBV5-1
d_gene: TRBD1
CDR3aa: CASSLRQRGHPSYEQYF
CDR3nt: TGCGCCAGCAGCTTGAGGCAGAGGGGGCACCCCTCCTACGAGCAGTACTTC

abundance: few
j_gene: TRBJ2-1
v_gene: TRBV29-1
d_gene: -
CDR3aa: CSVEGWTSYNEQFF
CDR3nt: TGCAGCGTTGAAGGGTGGACCTCCTACAATGAGCAGTTCTTC

abundance: -
j_gene: TRBJ2-7
v_gene: TRBV18
d_gene: -
CDR3aa: CASSPPTSYEQYF
CDR3nt: TGTGCCAGCTCACCCCCCACGAGCTACGAGCAGTACTTC

abundance: few
j_gene: TRBJ2-1
v_gene: TRBV6-1
d_gene: TRBD2
CDR3aa: CASSEDASSGRYNEQFF
CDR3nt: TGTGCCAGCAGTGAAGACGCTTCTAGCGGGAGATACAATGAGCAGTTCTTC

abundance: many
j_gene: TRBJ2-7
v_gene: TRBV4-2
d_gene: -
CDR3aa: CASSQAGEVAEQYF
CDR3nt: TGTGCCAGCAGCCAAGCGGGAGAGGTAGCCGAGCAGTACTTC

abundance: few
j_gene: TRBJ2-7
v_gene: TRBV11-2
d_gene: -
CDR3aa: CASSLGRTASIYEQYF
CDR3nt: TGTGCCAGCAGCTTAGGTAGGACAGCCTCCATCTACGAGCAGTACTTC

abundance: -
j_gene: TRBJ2-1
v_gene: TRBV20-1
d_gene: -
CDR3aa: CSAVSAGLSYNEQFF
CDR3nt: TGCAGTGCTGTAAGTGCGGGTCTATCCTACAATGAGCAGTTCTTC

abundance: -
j_gene: TRBJ2-7
v_gene: TRBV7-9
d_gene: -
CDR3aa: CASSLVREWSYEQYF
CDR3nt: TGTGCCAGCAGCTTAGTTCGCGAGTGGTCCTACGAGCAGTACTTC

abundance: -
j_gene: TRBJ1-2
v_gene: TRBV4-3
d_gene: -
CDR3aa: CASSQGANRPLNYGYTF
CDR3nt: TGCGCCAGCAGCCAAGGGGCGAACAGGCCCCTTAACTATGGCTACACCTTC

abundance: many
j_gene: TRBJ2-1
v_gene: TRBV7-9
d_gene: -
CDR3aa: CASSWNNEQFF
CDR3nt: TGTGCCAGCAGCTGGAACAATGAGCAGTTCTTC

abundance: many
j_gene: TRBJ2-1
v_gene: TRBV15
d_gene: TRBD2
CDR3aa: CATSVAGAGEQFF
CDR3nt: TGTGCCACCAGCGTAGCGGGAGCAGGAGAGCAGTTCTTC